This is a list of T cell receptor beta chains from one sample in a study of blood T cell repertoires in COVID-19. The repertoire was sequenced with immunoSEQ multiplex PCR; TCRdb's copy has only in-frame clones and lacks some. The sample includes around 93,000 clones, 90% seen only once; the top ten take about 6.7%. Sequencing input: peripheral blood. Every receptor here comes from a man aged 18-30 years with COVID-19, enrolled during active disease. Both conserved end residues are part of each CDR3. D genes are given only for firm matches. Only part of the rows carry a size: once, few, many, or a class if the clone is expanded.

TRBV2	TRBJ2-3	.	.	CASSSQGTEADTQYF	TGTGCCAGCAGCTCTCAGGGCACCGAGGCAGATACGCAGTATTTT
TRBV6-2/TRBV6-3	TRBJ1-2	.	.	CASSLVDRTYPPDTF	TGTGCCAGCAGCCTTGTAGACAGAACCTACCCTCCTGACACCTTC
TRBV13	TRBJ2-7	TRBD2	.	CASSYGLAGTYEQYF	TGTGCCAGCAGCTACGGACTAGCGGGTACCTACGAGCAGTACTTC
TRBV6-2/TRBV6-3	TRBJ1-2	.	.	CASSSPTGPNYGYTF	TGTGCCAGCAGTTCCCCGACAGGCCCCAACTATGGCTACACCTTC
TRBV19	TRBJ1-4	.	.	CASSAWSGKKLFF	TGTGCCAGTAGTGCCTGGTCGGGGAAAAAACTGTTTTTT
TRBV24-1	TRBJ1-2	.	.	CATSGWATNYGYTF	TGTGCCACCAGTGGTTGGGCAACTAACTATGGCTACACCTTC
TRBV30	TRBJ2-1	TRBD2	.	CAWNRYSGSSYNEQFF	TGTGCCTGGAATAGATATAGCGGGAGCTCCTACAATGAGCAGTTCTTC
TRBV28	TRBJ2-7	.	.	CASSLNGVRNNEQYF	TGTGCCAGCAGTTTAAACGGGGTCCGGAACAACGAGCAGTACTTC
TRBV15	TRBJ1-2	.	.	CATSRGHSRNYGYTF	TGTGCCACCAGCAGAGGGCACTCTAGGAACTATGGCTACACCTTC
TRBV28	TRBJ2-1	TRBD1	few	CASRRQTGTGGFNEQFF	TGTGCCAGCAGACGTCAGACCGGGACAGGGGGCTTCAATGAGCAGTTCTTC
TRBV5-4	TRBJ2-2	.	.	CASTKFSAGELFF	TGTGCCAGCACCAAATTCTCAGCCGGGGAGCTGTTTTTT
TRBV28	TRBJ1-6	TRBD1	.	CASREGQGNSPLHF	TGTGCCAGCAGGGAAGGACAGGGGAATTCACCCCTCCACTTT
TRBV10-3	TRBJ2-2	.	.	CAISDSGASTGELFF	TGTGCCATCAGTGATTCAGGGGCCAGCACCGGGGAGCTGTTTTTT
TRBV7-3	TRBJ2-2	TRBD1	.	CASSSTGGENTGELFF	TGTGCCAGCAGCTCCACAGGGGGCGAGAACACCGGGGAGCTGTTTTTT
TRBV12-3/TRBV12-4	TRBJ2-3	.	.	CASSLFLADTQYF	TGTGCCAGCAGTTTGTTCCTTGCAGATACGCAGTATTTT
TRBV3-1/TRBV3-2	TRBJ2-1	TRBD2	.	CASSPPGLLYNEQFF	TGTGCCAGCAGCCCGCCGGGACTACTATACAATGAGCAGTTCTTC
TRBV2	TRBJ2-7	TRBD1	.	CASSGGQGYEQYF	TGTGCCAGCAGCGGGGGACAGGGCTACGAGCAGTACTTC
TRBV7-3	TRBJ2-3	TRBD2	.	CASSRLAGEDTQYF	TGTGCCAGCAGCCGATTAGCGGGAGAAGATACGCAGTATTTT
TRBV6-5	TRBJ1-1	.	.	CASSSGWAEAFF	TGTGCCAGCAGTTCAGGGTGGGCTGAAGCTTTCTTT
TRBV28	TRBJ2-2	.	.	CASSPFPGELFF	TGTGCCAGCAGCCCCTTTCCCGGGGAGCTGTTTTTT
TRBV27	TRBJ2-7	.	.	CASSYREGEQYF	TGTGCCAGCAGTTACAGGGAAGGCGAGCAGTACTTC
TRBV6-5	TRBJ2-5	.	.	CASSYSRETQYF	TGTGCCAGCAGTTACTCGAGAGAGACCCAGTACTTC
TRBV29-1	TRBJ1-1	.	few	CSAYLSPEAFF	TGCAGCGCCTACTTGTCCCCTGAAGCTTTCTTT
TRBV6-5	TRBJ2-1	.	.	CASSLAGQQYNEQFF	TGTGCCAGCAGTTTGGCGGGACAGCAATACAATGAGCAGTTCTTC
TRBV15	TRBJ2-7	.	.	CATSRDEGYEQYF	TGTGCCACCAGCAGAGATGAGGGATACGAGCAGTACTTC
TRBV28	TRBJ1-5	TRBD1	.	CASSFEGAGNQPQHF	TGTGCCAGCAGTTTTGAGGGGGCCGGCAATCAGCCCCAGCATTTT
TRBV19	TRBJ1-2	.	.	CASRRQARGYGYTF	TGTGCCAGTAGACGACAGGCCCGAGGGTATGGCTACACCTTC
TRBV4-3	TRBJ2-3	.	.	CASSQGLDNTDTQYF	TGCGCCAGCAGCCAAGGTCTGGACAACACAGATACGCAGTATTTT
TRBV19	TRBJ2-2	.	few	CASSIDAGNTGELFF	TGTGCCAGTAGTATAGATGCGGGTAACACCGGGGAGCTGTTTTTT
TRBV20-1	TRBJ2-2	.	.	CSARRYGELFF	TGCAGTGCGCGCCGTTACGGGGAGCTGTTTTTT
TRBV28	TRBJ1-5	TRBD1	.	CASSRPDRAGNQPQHF	TGTGCCAGCAGTCGCCCCGACAGGGCAGGCAATCAGCCCCAGCATTTT
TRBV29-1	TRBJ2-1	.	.	CSVLGAVDEQFF	TGCAGCGTTTTGGGAGCTGTCGATGAGCAGTTCTTC
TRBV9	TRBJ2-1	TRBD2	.	CASSVGGLAAISYNEQFF	TGTGCCAGCAGCGTAGGGGGACTAGCGGCCATCTCCTACAATGAGCAGTTCTTC
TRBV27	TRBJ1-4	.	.	CASRPQGWGNEKLLF	TGTGCCAGCAGGCCACAGGGCTGGGGGAATGAAAAACTGCTTTTT
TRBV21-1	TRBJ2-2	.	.	CASTLGDRVLNTGELFF	TGTGCCAGCACCCTGGGGGACAGGGTGTTGAACACCGGGGAGCTGTTTTTT
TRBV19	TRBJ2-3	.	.	CASSIIQREVRASTDTQYF	TGTGCCAGTAGTATTATCCAAAGGGAGGTACGTGCTAGCACAGATACGCAGTATTTT
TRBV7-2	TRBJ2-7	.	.	CASSLRGQLYEQYF	TGTGCCAGCAGCTTGCGGGGACAGCTCTACGAGCAGTACTTC
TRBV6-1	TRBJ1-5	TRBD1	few	CASSETSGTGNQPQHF	TGTGCCAGCAGCGAAACCTCCGGGACAGGCAATCAGCCCCAGCATTTT
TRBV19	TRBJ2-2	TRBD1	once	CASTGDRGLNTGELFF	TGTGCCAGTACCGGGGACAGGGGCTTGAACACCGGGGAGCTGTTTTTT
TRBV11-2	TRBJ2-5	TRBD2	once	CASSLEISGRDQETQYF	TGTGCCAGCAGCTTAGAAATATCCGGGAGGGACCAAGAGACCCAGTACTTC
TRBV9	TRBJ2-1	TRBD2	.	CASSVDGGTSGILLFF	TGTGCCAGCAGCGTAGATGGGGGGACTAGCGGGATTCTGCTGTTCTTC
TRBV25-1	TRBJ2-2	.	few	CASSEPWGGGGELFF	TGTGCCAGCAGTGAACCCTGGGGCGGTGGCGGGGAGCTGTTTTTT
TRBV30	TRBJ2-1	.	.	CAWTTGYSYNEQFF	TGTGCCTGGACTACAGGATACTCCTACAATGAGCAGTTCTTC
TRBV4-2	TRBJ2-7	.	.	CASSQVGRGYEQYF	TGTGCCAGCAGCCAAGTGGGCAGGGGTTACGAGCAGTACTTC
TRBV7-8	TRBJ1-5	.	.	CASSYTGTPYSNQPQHF	TGTGCCAGCAGCTACACCGGGACACCTTATAGCAATCAGCCCCAGCATTTT
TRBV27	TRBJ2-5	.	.	CASSLFLQETQYF	TGTGCCAGCAGTTTATTTCTCCAAGAGACCCAGTACTTC
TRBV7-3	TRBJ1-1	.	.	CASSRNGGVGTEAFF	TGTGCCAGCAGCCGCAACGGGGGTGTGGGAACTGAAGCTTTCTTT
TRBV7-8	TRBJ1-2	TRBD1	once	CASSSFRTGRYGYTF	TGTGCCAGCAGCTCCTTTCGGACAGGGAGGTATGGCTACACCTTC
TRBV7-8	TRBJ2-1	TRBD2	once	CASSRTSGAEQFF	TGTGCCAGCAGTCGGACTAGCGGAGCTGAGCAGTTCTTC
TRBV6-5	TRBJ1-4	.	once	CASSTGGRGEKLLF	TGTGCCAGCAGTACTGGGGGGAGGGGTGAAAAACTGCTTTTT
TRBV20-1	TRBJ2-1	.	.	CSAQDYNEQFF	TGCAGTGCTCAGGACTACAATGAGCAGTTCTTC
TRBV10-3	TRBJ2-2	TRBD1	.	CAQGDRRGELFF	TGTGCCCAGGGGGACCGGAGAGGGGAGCTGTTTTTT
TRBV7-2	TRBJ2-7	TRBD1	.	CASSPERQGSYEQYF	TGTGCCAGCAGCCCCGAACGACAGGGTTCCTACGAGCAGTACTTC